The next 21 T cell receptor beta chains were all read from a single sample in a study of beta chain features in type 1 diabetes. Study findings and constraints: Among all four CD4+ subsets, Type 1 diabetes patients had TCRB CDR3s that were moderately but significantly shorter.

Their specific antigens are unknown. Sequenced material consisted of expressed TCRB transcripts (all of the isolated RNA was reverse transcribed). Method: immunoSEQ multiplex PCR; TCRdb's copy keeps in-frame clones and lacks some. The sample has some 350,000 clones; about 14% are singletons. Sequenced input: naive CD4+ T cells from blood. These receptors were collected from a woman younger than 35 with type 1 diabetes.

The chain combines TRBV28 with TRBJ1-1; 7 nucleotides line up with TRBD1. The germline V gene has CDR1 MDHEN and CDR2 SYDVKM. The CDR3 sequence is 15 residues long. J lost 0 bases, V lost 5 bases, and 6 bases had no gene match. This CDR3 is CASSPGTAMNTEAFF. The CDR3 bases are TGTGCCAGCAGTCCGGGGACAGCAATGAACACTGAAGCTTTCTTT.

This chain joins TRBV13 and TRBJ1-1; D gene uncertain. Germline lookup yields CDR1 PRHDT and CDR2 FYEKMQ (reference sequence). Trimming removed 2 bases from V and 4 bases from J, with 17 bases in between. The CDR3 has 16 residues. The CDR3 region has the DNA TGTGCCAGCAGCTTAATTACAGAACCTGAGGGCACTGAAGCTTTCTTT. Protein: CASSLITEPEGTEAFF.

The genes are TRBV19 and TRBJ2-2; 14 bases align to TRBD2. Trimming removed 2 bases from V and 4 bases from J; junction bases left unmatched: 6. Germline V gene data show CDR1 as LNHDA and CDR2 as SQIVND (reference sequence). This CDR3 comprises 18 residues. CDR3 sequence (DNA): TGTGCCAGTAGTATAAACAGACTAGCGGGAGGGCGCACCGGGGAGCTGTTTTTT. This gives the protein CASSINRLAGGRTGELFF.

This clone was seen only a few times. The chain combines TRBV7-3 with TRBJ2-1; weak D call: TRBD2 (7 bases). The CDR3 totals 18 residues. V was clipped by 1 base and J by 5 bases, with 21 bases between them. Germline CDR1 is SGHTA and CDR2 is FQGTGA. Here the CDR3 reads CASSLIGGRLAEHNEQFF. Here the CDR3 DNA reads TGTGCCAGCAGCTTAATAGGGGGGCGGCTAGCGGAACACAATGAGCAGTTCTTC.

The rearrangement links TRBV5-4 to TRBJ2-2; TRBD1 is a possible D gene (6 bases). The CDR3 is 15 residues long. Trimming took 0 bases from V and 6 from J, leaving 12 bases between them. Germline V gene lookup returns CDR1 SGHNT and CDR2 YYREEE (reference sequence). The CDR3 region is CASSLAGQLPGELFF. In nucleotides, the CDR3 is TGTGCCAGCAGCTTGGCCGGACAGTTGCCCGGGGAGCTGTTTTTT. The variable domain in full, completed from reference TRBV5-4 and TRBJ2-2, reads ETGVTQSPTHLIKTRGQQVTLRCSSQSGHNTVSWYQQALGQGPQFIFQYYREEENGRGNFPPRFSGLQFPNYSSELNVNALELDDSALYLCASSLAGQLPGELFFGEGSRLTVL.

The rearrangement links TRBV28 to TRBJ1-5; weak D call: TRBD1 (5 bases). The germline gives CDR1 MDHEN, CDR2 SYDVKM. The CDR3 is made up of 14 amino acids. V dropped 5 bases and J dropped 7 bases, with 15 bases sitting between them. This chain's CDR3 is CASSHQGLGQPQHF. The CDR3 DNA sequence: TGTGCCAGCAGTCATCAGGGACTCGGGCAGCCCCAGCATTTT.

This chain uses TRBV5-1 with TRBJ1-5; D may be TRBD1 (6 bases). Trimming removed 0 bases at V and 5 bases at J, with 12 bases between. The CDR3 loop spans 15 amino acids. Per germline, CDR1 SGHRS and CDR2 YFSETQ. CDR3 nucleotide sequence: TGCGCCAGCAGCTTGGATGGGGACACTTATCAGCCCCAGCATTTT. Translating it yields CASSLDGDTYQPQHF.

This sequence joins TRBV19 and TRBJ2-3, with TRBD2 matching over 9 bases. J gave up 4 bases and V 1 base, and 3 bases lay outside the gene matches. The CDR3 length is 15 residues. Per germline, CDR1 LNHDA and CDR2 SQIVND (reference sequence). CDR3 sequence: CASSIVLAGADTQYF. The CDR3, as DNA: TGTGCCAGTAGTATAGTATTAGCGGGGGCAGATACGCAGTATTTT.

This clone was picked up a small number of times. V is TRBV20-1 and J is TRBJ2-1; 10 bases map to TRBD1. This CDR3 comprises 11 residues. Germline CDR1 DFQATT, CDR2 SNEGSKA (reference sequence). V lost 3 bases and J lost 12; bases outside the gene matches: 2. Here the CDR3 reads CSARRTGGQFF. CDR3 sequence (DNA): TGCAGTGCTAGGAGGACAGGGGGGCAGTTCTTC.

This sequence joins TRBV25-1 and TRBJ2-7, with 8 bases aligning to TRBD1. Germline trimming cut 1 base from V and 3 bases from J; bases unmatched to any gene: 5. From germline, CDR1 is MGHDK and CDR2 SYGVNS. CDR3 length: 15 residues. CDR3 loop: CASSESGTGVYEQYF. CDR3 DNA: TGTGCCAGCAGTGAATCCGGGACAGGAGTCTACGAGCAGTACTTC.

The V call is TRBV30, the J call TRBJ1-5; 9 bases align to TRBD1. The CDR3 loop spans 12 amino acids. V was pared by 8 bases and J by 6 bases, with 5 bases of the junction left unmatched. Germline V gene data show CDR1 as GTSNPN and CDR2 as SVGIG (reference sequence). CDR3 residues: CAQGQGGQPQHF. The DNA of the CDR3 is TGTGCCCAGGGACAGGGTGGTCAGCCCCAGCATTTT.

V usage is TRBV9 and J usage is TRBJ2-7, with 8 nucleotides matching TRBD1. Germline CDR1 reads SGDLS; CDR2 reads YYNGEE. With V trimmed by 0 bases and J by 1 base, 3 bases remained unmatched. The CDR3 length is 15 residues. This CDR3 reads CASSVGGTGSYEQYF. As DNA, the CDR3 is TGTGCCAGCAGCGTAGGGGGGACAGGTTCCTACGAGCAGTACTTC. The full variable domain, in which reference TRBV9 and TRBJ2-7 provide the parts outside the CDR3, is DSGVTQTPKHLITATGQRVTLRCSPRSGDLSVYWYQQSLDQGLQFLIQYYNGEERAKGNILERFSAQQFPDLHSELNLSSLELGDSALYFCASSVGGTGSYEQYFGPGTRLTVT.

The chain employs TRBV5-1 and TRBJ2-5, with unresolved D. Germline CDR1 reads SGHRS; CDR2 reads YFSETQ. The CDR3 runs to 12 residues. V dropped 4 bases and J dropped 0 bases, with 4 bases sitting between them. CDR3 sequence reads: CASSRYQETQYF. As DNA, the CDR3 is TGCGCCAGCAGCCGGTACCAAGAGACCCAGTACTTC.

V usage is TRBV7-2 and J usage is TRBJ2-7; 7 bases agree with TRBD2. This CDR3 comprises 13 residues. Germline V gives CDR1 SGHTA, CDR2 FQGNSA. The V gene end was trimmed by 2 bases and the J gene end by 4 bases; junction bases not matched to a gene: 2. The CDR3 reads CASSLLAEYEQYV. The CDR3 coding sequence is TGTGCCAGCAGCTTACTAGCGGAATACGAGCAGTACGTC.

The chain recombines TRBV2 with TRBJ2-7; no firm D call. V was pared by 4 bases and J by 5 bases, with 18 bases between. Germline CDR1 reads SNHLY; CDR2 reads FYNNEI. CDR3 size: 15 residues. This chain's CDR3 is CASSVILELKNEQYF. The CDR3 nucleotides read TGTGCCAGCAGTGTAATTCTGGAGCTAAAGAACGAGCAGTACTTC.

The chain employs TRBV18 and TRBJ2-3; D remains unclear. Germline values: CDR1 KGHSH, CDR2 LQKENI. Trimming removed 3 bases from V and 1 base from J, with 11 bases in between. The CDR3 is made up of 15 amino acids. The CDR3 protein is CASSPDRQGTDTQYF. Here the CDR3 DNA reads TGTGCCAGCTCACCCGACCGGCAGGGCACAGATACGCAGTATTTT.

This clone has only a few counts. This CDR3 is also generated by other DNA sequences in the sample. The CDR3 loop is CASRGTGGTEAFF. DNA of the CDR3: TGTGCCAGCAGAGGGACAGGGGGGACTGAAGCTTTCTTT. The chain employs TRBV2 and TRBJ1-1; 11 bases match TRBD1. Germline V gene lookup returns CDR1 SNHLY and CDR2 FYNNEI. The CDR3 is 13 amino acids. After removal of 6 bases from V and 5 bases from J, the junction contained 2 bases not matched to a gene.

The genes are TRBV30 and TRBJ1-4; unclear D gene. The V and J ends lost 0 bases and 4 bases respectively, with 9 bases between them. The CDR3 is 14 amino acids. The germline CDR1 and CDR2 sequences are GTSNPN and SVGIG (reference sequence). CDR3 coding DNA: TGTGCCTGGAGTGTAACGGTGAATAATGAAAAACTGTTTTTT. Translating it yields CAWSVTVNNEKLFF.

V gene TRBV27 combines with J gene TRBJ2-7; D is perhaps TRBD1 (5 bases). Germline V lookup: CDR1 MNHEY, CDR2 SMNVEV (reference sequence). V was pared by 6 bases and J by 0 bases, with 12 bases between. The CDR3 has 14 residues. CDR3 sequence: CASSIDSLSYEQYF. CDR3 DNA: TGTGCCAGCAGCATAGACAGCCTCTCCTACGAGCAGTACTTC.

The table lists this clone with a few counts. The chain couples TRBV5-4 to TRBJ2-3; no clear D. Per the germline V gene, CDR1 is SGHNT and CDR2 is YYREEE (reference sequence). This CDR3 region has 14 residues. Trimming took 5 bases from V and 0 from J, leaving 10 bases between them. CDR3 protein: CASSRPGSTDTQYF. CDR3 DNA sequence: TGTGCCAGCAGTCGGCCAGGCAGCACAGATACGCAGTATTTT.

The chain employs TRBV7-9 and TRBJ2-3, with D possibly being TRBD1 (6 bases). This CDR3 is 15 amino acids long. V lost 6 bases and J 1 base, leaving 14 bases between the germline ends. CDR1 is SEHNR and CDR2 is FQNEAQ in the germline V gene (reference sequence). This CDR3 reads CASRGQTTGTDTQYF. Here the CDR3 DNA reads TGTGCCAGCAGGGGACAAACGACGGGCACAGATACGCAGTATTTT.